This TCR beta chain was identified in a study of regulatory T cells in long-lasting Graves disease. Study-wide background: Freshly diagnosed Graves' patients had used antithyroid drugs for under 3 months. Whole-study results and caveats: Persistent patients shared more public clonotypes (around 3,000) than new patients (just under 1,000).

CDR3 length equals 15 residues. The germline V and J ends were trimmed by 6 bases and 7 bases, with 19 bases remaining between them. The time point denotes: newly diagnosed GD, antithyroid drugs for less than 3 months. Researchers made the TCR library from RNA that was extracted from PBMCs. This clonotype was found many times. Antigen unknown. TCR beta libraries were built with iRepertoire HTBI primers and Arm-PCR of CDR3 regions. Original processing notes: Across the samples, identification revealed roughly 56 TRBV and 12 to 15 TRBJ segments. In TCRdb, the multiplex PCR reads were re-called with MiXCR into one record per CDR3 protein. These V and J calls rely on TCRdb rather than the paper's analysis. Of approximately 310,000 distinct CDR3 sequences in the sample, 18% are singletons; the top ten hold about 40%.

The rearrangement links TRBV12-3 or TRBV12-4 to TRBJ2-1; possibly TRBD2 for D (6 bases). Sequencing used peripheral blood mononuclear cells (PBMCs), obtained at new diagnosis, from a patient treated with antithyroid drugs. The receptor comes from a female donor with Graves disease. The CDR3 nucleotides read TGTGCCAGCAGAACCCTCCGGGACTCCCGTAATGAGCAGTTCTTC. Protein product: CASRTLRDSRNEQFF.